These 14 T cell receptor beta chains originate from one sample sequenced in a study of blood T cells in healthy people across ages. Then a second PCR, running about 6 to 12 cycles, was carried out with a sample-barcoded 5' primer and a J-beta primer mix. One entry per CDR3 protein, called by TCRdb with MiXCR from the 5' RACE reads. The sample lists about 640,000 distinct CDR3 sequences, under 70% seen once, with 30% to 45% in the top ten. Sequenced input: blood. These receptors were collected from a man aged 55 to 69 in good health.

The V call is TRBV5-1, the J call TRBJ2-7; 11 nucleotides line up with TRBD2. The CDR3 extends over 16 amino acids. The germline CDR1 and CDR2 sequences are SGHRS and YFSETQ. Trimming removed 4 bases from V and 0 bases from J; junction bases left unmatched: 6. In DNA, the CDR3 is TGCGCCAGCAGCGAGCCTAGCGGGGGGCGCTCCTACGAGCAGTACTTC. Amino acid sequence: CASSEPSGGRSYEQYF.

This clonotype has just a few counts. J is TRBJ2-1 and V is TRBV5-5; TRBD2 matches 8 bases. CDR1 is SGHKS and CDR2 is YYEKEE in the germline V gene (reference sequence). This CDR3 contains 15 residues. Trimming cost V 3 bases and J 6 bases; bases outside gene matches: 8. CDR3 sequence: CASSYTSGPTNEQFF. CDR3 in DNA: TGTGCCAGCAGCTACACTAGCGGTCCGACCAATGAGCAGTTCTTC.

This clonotype was observed a few times. The chain is built from TRBV6-1 and TRBJ2-5; TRBD1 is a possible D gene (6 bases). Trimming left V 8 bases short and J 2 bases short, with 21 bases between. Germline assignment: CDR1 MNHNS and CDR2 SASEGT. This CDR3 is 16 amino acids long. CDR3 nucleotides: TGTGCCAGCTCCCCAGGGGTCTACTCAATTCAAGAGACCCAGTACTTC. This gives the protein CASSPGVYSIQETQYF.

Ten or more counts support this clonotype. This chain connects TRBV12-3 or TRBV12-4 to TRBJ2-7; no clear D. This CDR3 is built from 12 residues. V was pared by 4 bases and J by 10 bases, with 14 bases between. The CDR3 reads CASSSMTQPQYF. DNA of the CDR3: TGTGCCAGCAGTTCCATGACACAGCCTCAGTACTTC.

V is TRBV4-1 and J is TRBJ2-2; the D is unclear. The V gene's germline CDR1 is MGHRA and CDR2 YSYEKL. Deletions cut 0 bases from V and 7 bases from J, with 9 bases between. CDR3 length equals 14 residues. CDR3 protein: CASSQDRQLGELFF. The CDR3 DNA is TGCGCCAGCAGCCAAGATCGCCAGCTCGGGGAGCTGTTTTTT.

Only one count was recorded for this clonotype. The J gene is TRBJ1-4, the V gene TRBV5-1, with D uncertain. The CDR3 is 16 amino acids. CDR1 SGHRS and CDR2 YFSETQ come from the germline V gene. The V end was cut by 5 bases, the J end by 0 bases, with 14 bases between. CDR3 DNA: TGCGCCAGCAGAGAAACTTCGAGTGCAACTAATGAAAAACTGTTTTTT. Translation gives CASRETSSATNEKLFF.

As concerns this clonotype: The germline gene is not matched at one end of the junction; a read error may be the cause. The CDR3 coding sequence is TGCGCCAACAGCCACCCGGTGCAAGAGACCCAGTACTTC. Its translation: CANSHPVQETQYF. This chain joins TRBV5-1 and TRBJ2-5; unclear D gene. Germline loops: CDR1 SGHRS, CDR2 YFSETQ. CDR3 length equals 13 residues.

The CDR3 DNA reads as TGCGCCAGCAGCTTCAGGGGTAGAGTCAAGAGCTCCTACAATGAGCAGTACTTC. Translated, it gives CASSFRGRVKSSYNEQYF. This sequence joins TRBV5-1 and TRBJ2-7; TRBD1 might be the D (6 bases). The CDR3 runs 18 residues. The ends were cut back, 2 bases at V and 7 bases at J, with 28 bases in the middle. The germline V gene has CDR1 SGHRS and CDR2 YFSETQ. Looking up the rest from reference TRBV5-1 and TRBJ2-7 gives the full variable domain: KAGVTQTPRYLIKTRGQQVTLSCSPISGHRSVSWYQQTPGQGLQFLFEYFSETQRNKGNFPGRFSGRQFSNSRSEMNVSTLELGDSALYLCASSFRGRVKSSYNEQYFGPGTRLTVT.

The chain uses TRBV4-3 and TRBJ2-1, with D tentatively TRBD2 (6 bases). Germline V gives CDR1 LGHNA, CDR2 YSLEER. V was trimmed by 5 bases and J by 5 bases, leaving 10 bases between them. CDR3 size: 13 residues. CDR3 in DNA: TGCGCCAGCAGCGCGCGCGGGGACAATGAGCAGTTCTTC. Encoded protein: CASSARGDNEQFF.

The J gene is TRBJ1-2, the V gene TRBV4-1; TRBD1 matches 11 bases. With V trimmed by 0 bases and J by 8 bases, 8 bases remained unmatched. The CDR3 loop spans 16 amino acids. CDR1 is MGHRA, CDR2 YSYEKL, per germline. CDR3 nucleotides: TGCGCCAGCAGCCAAGATTTGGACAGGGGGCGGTTGGGCTACACCTTC. It encodes CASSQDLDRGRLGYTF.

The chain links TRBV20-1 to TRBJ2-7; perhaps TRBD2 as D (6 bases). Germline V gene data show CDR1 as DFQATT and CDR2 as SNEGSKA (reference sequence). Between the trimmed V and J ends, which lost 5 bases and 2 bases, there was a span of 13 bases. There are 13 residues in the CDR3. The CDR3 is CSAGTRRAYEQYF. The CDR3 DNA reads as TGCAGTGCTGGGACCCGGAGGGCCTACGAGCAGTACTTC.

This clonotype was recorded a few times. The chain has TRBV4-1 and TRBJ2-4; 8 bases match TRBD2. V gave up 4 bases and J gave up 6 bases; unmatched junction bases: 5. The CDR3 spans 14 residues. The germline V gene encodes CDR1 MGHRA and CDR2 YSYEKL. This chain's CDR3 is CASSPLTSGNIQYF. The CDR3 DNA reads as TGCGCCAGCAGCCCCCTAACTAGCGGAAACATTCAGTACTTC.

This clonotype occurred once. This chain joins TRBV27 and TRBJ1-1; D not certain. The CDR3 is made up of 14 amino acids. The ends were cut back, 6 bases at V and 0 bases at J, with 11 bases in the middle. Germline assignment: CDR1 MNHEY and CDR2 SMNVEV (reference sequence). The CDR3 DNA is TGTGCCAGCAGGAACGGGCGGGTGAACACTGAAGCTTTCTTT. It codes for CASRNGRVNTEAFF.

V and J are TRBV7-8 and TRBJ2-3, with D unresolved. This CDR3 has 13 residues. Trimming removed 5 bases from V and 0 bases from J, with 6 bases in between. In germline, CDR1 is SGHVS, CDR2 FQNEAQ. CDR3 nucleotides: TGTGCCAGCAGCGGTTCTAGCACAGATACGCAGTATTTT. Its translation: CASSGSSTDTQYF.